Below, 18 T cell receptor beta chains from the same sample are listed, as sequenced in a study of cytomegalovirus exposure and HLA in healthy donors. PCR used 60 Vbeta primers and 13 Jbeta primers. The protocol was immunoSEQ multiplex PCR, while the TCRdb copy is restricted to in-frame clones and leaves out a portion. The sample contains tens of thousands of clones, about three quarters of which appear only once. Sequencing input: PBMCs. The receptors derive from a male donor in good health and CMV-seropositive.

V usage is TRBV27 and J usage is TRBJ2-7; perhaps TRBD2 as D (6 bases). Between the trimmed V and J ends, which lost 5 bases and 1 base, there was a span of 15 bases. The germline V gene has CDR1 MNHEY and CDR2 SMNVEV (reference sequence). The CDR3 consists of 15 residues. This chain's CDR3 is CASSEGLGPSYEQYF. As DNA, the CDR3 is TGTGCCAGCAGTGAGGGACTGGGACCATCCTACGAGCAGTACTTC.

The rearrangement uses TRBV5-6 and TRBJ1-1; 9 bases agree with TRBD1. CDR3 length: 14 amino acids. Germline V gene lookup returns CDR1 SGHDT and CDR2 YYEEEE. V was clipped by 6 bases and J by 5 bases; unmatched bases: 8. Here the CDR3 reads CASTLQGAGTEAFF. The CDR3 DNA reads TGTGCCAGCACCCTACAGGGGGCGGGAACTGAAGCTTTCTTT.

This clone was seen just once. This rearrangement joins TRBV9 to TRBJ1-1, with 9 bases aligning to TRBD1. V shed 4 bases, J shed 6 bases, and the junction held 10 bases outside the gene matches. The CDR3 has 15 amino acids. CDR1 is SGDLS and CDR2 is YYNGEE in the germline V gene. In DNA form, the CDR3 reads TGTGCCAGCAGCTCAAACAGGGGGCTGAGCCCTGAAGCTTTCTTT. The encoded protein is CASSSNRGLSPEAFF.

The genes are TRBV28 and TRBJ2-7; 7 positions agree with TRBD2. The V gene's germline CDR1 is MDHEN and CDR2 SYDVKM. The CDR3 length is 15 residues. V gave up 5 bases and J gave up 7 bases; unmatched junction bases: 14. CDR3 in DNA: TGTGCCAGCAGTGAACCCAGGGCATACGGGGGGGAGCAGTACTTC. Amino acids: CASSEPRAYGGEQYF.

The CDR3: CATSRGQGNWDTQYF. As DNA, the CDR3 is TGTGCCACCAGCAGAGGGCAGGGGAATTGGGATACGCAGTATTTT. V is TRBV15 and J is TRBJ2-3, with a tentative D call TRBD1 (6 bases). The CDR3 contains 15 residues. The germline gives CDR1 LNHNV, CDR2 YYDKDF (reference sequence). The V gene lost 1 base and the J gene lost 6 bases, with 14 bases spanning the gap.

The rearrangement uses TRBV5-5 and TRBJ2-5, with unresolved D. The CDR3 totals 13 residues. Germline CDR1 reads SGHKS; CDR2 reads YYEKEE (reference sequence). Trimming removed 0 bases at V and 5 bases at J, with 8 bases between. In nucleotides, the CDR3 is TGTGCCAGCAGCTTGGTTGGCAGTGAGACCCAGTACTTC. The encoded protein is CASSLVGSETQYF.

This chain uses TRBV5-4 with TRBJ2-1; TRBD2 agrees at 8 bases. The CDR3 contains 15 residues. Trimming cost V 3 bases and J 5 bases; bases outside gene matches: 7. CDR1 is SGHNT and CDR2 is YYREEE in the germline V gene (reference sequence). In DNA, the CDR3 is TGTGCCAGCAGCTCAAGGACTAGCAGCGACAATGAGCAGTTCTTC. Translated: CASSSRTSSDNEQFF. Complete variable domain (other parts from reference TRBV5-4 and TRBJ2-1): ETGVTQSPTHLIKTRGQQVTLRCSSQSGHNTVSWYQQALGQGPQFIFQYYREEENGRGNFPPRFSGLQFPNYSSELNVNALELDDSALYLCASSSRTSSDNEQFFGPGTRLTVL.

The chain recombines TRBV11-1 with TRBJ2-1; 11 bases match TRBD2. The CDR3 length is 17 residues. V shed 2 bases, J shed 3 bases, and the junction held 6 bases outside the gene matches. From germline, CDR1 is SGHAT and CDR2 FQDESV (reference sequence). Here the CDR3 reads CASSLRASGRFYNEQFF. CDR3 in DNA: TGTGCCAGCAGCTTACGGGCTAGCGGGAGGTTCTACAATGAGCAGTTCTTC.

The gene calls are TRBV28 and TRBJ2-2, with 10 nucleotides matching TRBD1. Germline values: CDR1 MDHEN, CDR2 SYDVKM. With 6 bases clipped from V and 8 bases from J, the junction kept 12 bases outside the gene matches. This CDR3 has 16 residues. In nucleotides, the CDR3 is TGTGCCAGCAGGTCCCCGGGACAGGGGATTGGGGGGGAGCTGTTTTTT. Protein: CASRSPGQGIGGELFF. The complete variable domain, with remaining parts taken from reference TRBV28 and TRBJ2-2, reads DVKVTQSSRYLVKRTGEKVFLECVQDMDHENMFWYRQDPGLGLRLIYFSYDVKMKEKGDIPEGYSVSREKKERFSLILESASTNQTSMYLCASRSPGQGIGGELFFGEGSRLTVL.

The sample holds a few counts of this clone. The chain couples TRBV5-6 to TRBJ2-1; the match to TRBD2 covers 9 bases. This CDR3 spans 19 amino acids. The J segment lost 0 bases and the V segment lost 0 bases, leaving 10 bases of the junction unmatched. The germline gives CDR1 SGHDT, CDR2 YYEEEE. The CDR3 DNA reads TGTGCCAGCAGCTTGGGGCTAGCGGGGCTTATGAGCTCCTACAATGAGCAGTTCTTC. Translating gives CASSLGLAGLMSSYNEQFF. The variable domain in full, completed from reference TRBV5-6 and TRBJ2-1, reads DAGVTQSPTHLIKTRGQQVTLRCSPKSGHDTVSWYQQALGQGPQFIFQYYEEEERQRGNFPDRFSGHQFPNYSSELNVNALLLGDSALYLCASSLGLAGLMSSYNEQFFGPGTRLTVL.

The chain recombines TRBV7-9 with TRBJ2-5; weak D call: TRBD2 (6 bases). V was cut by 2 bases and J by 5 bases, with 12 bases left in between. Looked up from germline, CDR1 is SEHNR and CDR2 is FQNEAQ (reference sequence). This CDR3 has 14 residues. CDR3 nucleotide sequence: TGTGCCAGCAGCTTACAGGACTACCTGGAGACCCAGTACTTC. Protein: CASSLQDYLETQYF.

The chain carries TRBV6-4 and TRBJ1-5; TRBD1 matches at 7 bases. The V and J ends lost 2 bases and 2 bases, in that order; junction bases with no gene match: 9. This CDR3 is 17 amino acids long. Germline V gene sequence: CDR1 MRHNA, CDR2 SNTAGT. CDR3 region: CASSDPGQSYRNQPQHF. Here the CDR3 DNA reads TGTGCCAGCAGTGACCCGGGACAGAGCTATCGCAATCAGCCCCAGCATTTT.

The chain uses TRBV25-1 and TRBJ2-1; weak D call: TRBD2 (6 bases). V shed 6 bases and J shed 4 bases, with 10 bases lying between them. The CDR3 extends over 13 amino acids. In germline, CDR1 is MGHDK, CDR2 SYGVNS. CDR3 coding DNA: TGTGCCAGCAGCCTGAGCGGGTACAATGAGCAGTTCTTC. Its protein is CASSLSGYNEQFF.

V usage is TRBV6-5 and J usage is TRBJ1-2; weak D call: TRBD1 (6 bases). Deletions cut 2 bases from V and 8 bases from J, with 21 bases between. Germline lookup yields CDR1 MNHEY and CDR2 SVGAGI. This CDR3 comprises 16 residues. The CDR3 sequence: CASSYTRTFTGTGYTF. The CDR3 DNA reads as TGTGCCAGCAGTTACACAAGGACCTTTACAGGGACCGGCTACACCTTC.

V gene TRBV9 combines with J gene TRBJ2-1; TRBD1 aligns across 8 bases. CDR3 length equals 13 residues. In germline, CDR1 is SGDLS, CDR2 YYNGEE. The V and J ends lost 3 bases and 9 bases, in that order; junction bases with no gene match: 5. In nucleotides, the CDR3 is TGTGCCAGCAGCGGGACAGGGCGTACTGAGCAGTTCTTC. It codes for CASSGTGRTEQFF.

The chain joins TRBV19 to TRBJ2-1, with a possible D match to TRBD2 (6 bases). CDR1 is LNHDA, CDR2 SQIVND, per germline (reference sequence). The V gene lost 11 bases and the J gene lost 4 bases, with 21 bases spanning the gap. The CDR3 has 15 residues. CDR3: CAPKVGSGVYNEQFF. The CDR3 bases are TGTGCCCCTAAGGTCGGGAGTGGGGTTTACAATGAGCAGTTCTTC.

This clone was recorded only once. The chain combines TRBV7-2 with TRBJ2-5; 13 bases are a match to TRBD2. The CDR3 covers 17 residues. V dropped 7 bases and J dropped 5; count of bases not matched to a gene: 13. Looked up from germline, CDR1 is SGHTA and CDR2 is FQGNSA. The CDR3 coding sequence is TGTGCCAGCACCTCATTCCGACTAGCGGGAGGACACGAGACCCAGTACTTC. Its protein product is CASTSFRLAGGHETQYF.

The J gene is TRBJ2-1, the V gene TRBV2; no clear D. The CDR3 consists of 9 residues. V lost 10 bases and J 9 bases, leaving 7 bases between the germline ends. Germline CDR1 SNHLY, CDR2 FYNNEI. CDR3 loop: CATRGEQFF. The DNA of the CDR3 is TGTGCCACTCGAGGTGAGCAGTTCTTC.